This passage covers 28 T cell receptor beta chains from one sample sequenced in a study of OX40 agonist ivuxolimab in advanced cancers. Produced via immunoSEQ multiplex PCR; TCRdb's table is partial and in-frame only. The sample lists about 56,000 clones; around 90% were seen once. The sequencing used CD4+ or CD8+ T cells sorted from blood, collected in a trial of the OX40 agonist ivuxolimab. Receptor source: an adult with an advanced solid tumor such as melanoma, head and neck, liver or kidney cancer.

Remarks on this clone: The sample has other DNA sequences that encode this CDR3 too. V is TRBV27 and J is TRBJ2-7, with 10 bases matching TRBD2. Germline CDR1 is MNHEY and CDR2 is SMNVEV (reference sequence). The CDR3 runs 14 residues. V shed 3 bases and J 3 bases; nucleotides not matched to a gene: 2. CDR3 sequence reads: CASSLASGSYEQYF. As DNA, the CDR3 is TGTGCCAGCAGTTTGGCTAGCGGGAGCTACGAGCAGTACTTC.

This chain joins TRBV27 and TRBJ2-5; tentatively, D is TRBD2 (5 bases). The germline V gene encodes CDR1 MNHEY and CDR2 SMNVEV (reference sequence). V was trimmed by 5 bases and J by 5 bases, leaving 9 bases between them. This CDR3 is built from 12 residues. The CDR3 nucleotides are TGTGCCAGCAGTGGGCGGAGGGAGACCCAGTACTTC. It codes for CASSGRRETQYF.

This chain joins TRBV19 and TRBJ1-1; 7 bases line up with TRBD1. The CDR3 has 14 amino acids. The V gene's germline CDR1 is LNHDA and CDR2 SQIVND (reference sequence). V was clipped by 6 bases and J by 6 bases; unmatched bases: 10. The CDR3 DNA reads TGTGCCAGTAGCAAGGGGGCCTTATGGGCTGAAGCTTTCTTT. This codes for CASSKGALWAEAFF.

The V and J genes are TRBV18 and TRBJ2-1; D gene unclear. The CDR3 length is 15 residues. Germline V gene lookup returns CDR1 KGHSH and CDR2 LQKENI. Trimming took 2 bases from V and 3 from J, leaving 11 bases between them. CDR3: CASSPSRIGYNEQFF. CDR3 bases: TGTGCCAGCTCACCATCGCGAATCGGCTACAATGAGCAGTTCTTC.

The chain combines TRBV5-5 with TRBJ2-7; no clear D. V lost 0 bases and J lost 2, with 9 bases in between. Germline V gives CDR1 SGHKS, CDR2 YYEKEE (reference sequence). The CDR3 sequence is 14 residues long. CDR3 protein: CASSLGGGPYEQYF. In DNA, the CDR3 is TGTGCCAGCAGCTTGGGTGGTGGCCCCTACGAGCAGTACTTC.

The chain carries TRBV19 and TRBJ2-2, with D possibly being TRBD1 (5 bases). Trimming removed 7 bases from V and 5 bases from J, with 11 bases in between. The CDR3 is 13 residues long. CDR1 and CDR2 from the germline V gene are LNHDA and SQIVND (reference sequence). Here the CDR3 DNA reads TGTGCCAGTACCAGGGTGTGGACCGGGGAGCTGTTTTTT. The encoded protein is CASTRVWTGELFF.

The chain carries TRBV6-6 and TRBJ2-1; 13 bases are a match to TRBD2. CDR1 and CDR2 (germline): MNHNY, SVGAGI (reference sequence). This CDR3 has 15 residues. Trimming cost V 5 bases and J 8 bases; bases outside gene matches: 6. The CDR3 DNA reads TGTGCCAGCAGTGGAGGACTAGCGGGAGTGGATGAGCAGTTCTTC. Its protein is CASSGGLAGVDEQFF.

This clone was detected only once. This chain connects TRBV27 to TRBJ2-7; D unclear. Germline V CDR1 and CDR2: MNHEY, SMNVEV (reference sequence). The CDR3 has 15 residues. V was trimmed by 5 bases and J by 2 bases, leaving 16 bases between them. The CDR3 spells CASSPRALLAYEQYF. The CDR3 bases are TGTGCCAGCAGTCCCCGGGCCCTGCTCGCCTACGAGCAGTACTTC.

The sample holds a few counts of this clone. The chain is built from TRBV19 and TRBJ2-1; a weak D match, TRBD2 (6 bases). V lost 5 bases, J lost 6 bases, and 20 bases lay in between. Per the germline V gene, CDR1 is LNHDA and CDR2 is SQIVND (reference sequence). This CDR3 spans 16 amino acids. CDR3 in amino acids: CASSLRTWAGSNEQFF. As DNA, the CDR3 is TGTGCCAGTAGTCTCCGAACCTGGGCGGGATCCAATGAGCAGTTCTTC.

V usage is TRBV7-9 and J usage is TRBJ2-7; a possible D gene is TRBD2 (5 bases). The CDR3 loop spans 12 amino acids. The V end lost 2 bases, the J end lost 6 bases, and 8 bases lay between the germline ends. The germline CDR1 and CDR2 sequences are SEHNR and FQNEAQ (reference sequence). CDR3 nucleotides: TGTGCCAGCAGCTTAATACGGGGCGAGCAGTACTTC. Its translation: CASSLIRGEQYF.

The V gene is TRBV29-1, the J gene TRBJ2-1, with 10 bases aligning to TRBD2. Trimming removed 7 bases from V and 2 bases from J; junction bases left unmatched: 11. CDR1 and CDR2 from the germline V gene are SQVTM and ANQGSEA. This CDR3 has 16 residues. The CDR3 here is CSGGGWTSGTYNEQFF. The CDR3 nucleotides are TGCAGCGGTGGGGGGTGGACTAGCGGCACCTACAATGAGCAGTTCTTC.

V usage is TRBV7-6 and J usage is TRBJ2-3, with a weak D call TRBD2 (5 bases). The V gene lost 1 base and the J gene lost 3 bases, with 17 bases spanning the gap. Germline assignment: CDR1 SGHVS and CDR2 FNYEAQ. The CDR3 has 17 residues. DNA of the CDR3: TGTGCCAGCAGCTTAGGATACGCGAGGGAAGTAACAGATACGCAGTATTTT. Translated: CASSLGYAREVTDTQYF.

This clone showed up just a few times. This chain links TRBV18 with TRBJ2-5; perhaps D is TRBD1 or TRBD2 (5 bases each). CDR1 is KGHSH and CDR2 is LQKENI in the germline V gene. CDR3 size: 13 residues. The germline V and J ends were trimmed by 3 bases and 5 bases, with 10 bases remaining between them. The CDR3 bases are TGTGCCAGCTCACCCGGGACCTGGGAGACCCAGTACTTC. This translates into CASSPGTWETQYF. The whole variable domain, filled in from reference TRBV18 and TRBJ2-5, reads NAGVMQNPRHLVRRRGQEARLRCSPMKGHSHVYWYRQLPEEGLKFMVYLQKENIIDESGMPKERFSAEFPKEGPSILRIQQVVRGDSAAYFCASSPGTWETQYFGPGTRLLVL.

The chain has TRBV7-3 and TRBJ1-5, with D possibly matching TRBD1 (5 bases). V lost 0 bases to trimming and J lost 1 base, with 13 bases between them. Germline V gene sequence: CDR1 SGHTA, CDR2 FQGTGA. The length of the CDR3 is 17 residues. The DNA for the CDR3 is TGTGCCAGCAGCTTAACACTCTGGGACGGGAGCAATCAGCCCCAGCATTTT. Protein sequence: CASSLTLWDGSNQPQHF.

The chain is built from TRBV2 and TRBJ2-1; 15 bases fit TRBD2. V lost 11 bases to trimming and J lost 7 bases; unmatched junction nucleotides: 3. Germline CDR1 is SNHLY and CDR2 is FYNNEI. CDR3 length: 13 amino acids. The CDR3 DNA follows: TGTGCCTTCGGGACTAGCGGGAGGAATGAGCAGTTCTTC. Translating it yields CAFGTSGRNEQFF.

This clone came up once. The V gene is TRBV30, the J gene TRBJ1-4; no clear D gene. V was cut by 0 bases and J by 7 bases, with 9 bases left in between. The germline gives CDR1 GTSNPN, CDR2 SVGIG (reference sequence). The CDR3 covers 13 residues. This chain's CDR3 is CAWSVRWGEKLFF. The DNA of the CDR3 is TGTGCCTGGAGTGTACGCTGGGGTGAAAAACTGTTTTTT.

V usage is TRBV5-8 and J usage is TRBJ1-5; 9 nucleotides agree with TRBD1. Trimming cost V 2 bases and J 6 bases; bases outside gene matches: 6. The germline V gene encodes CDR1 SGHTS and CDR2 YDEGEE. This CDR3 comprises 15 residues. DNA for the CDR3: TGTGCCAGCAGCTTCGGGACAGGGTATGGTCAGCCCCAGCATTTT. As protein: CASSFGTGYGQPQHF.

This chain links TRBV19 with TRBJ1-5; maybe TRBD1 (5 bases). This CDR3 comprises 14 residues. The V gene's germline CDR1 is LNHDA and CDR2 SQIVND (reference sequence). V lost 2 bases to trimming and J lost 4 bases, with 9 bases between them. The chain's CDR3 is CASSITGYNQPQHF. CDR3 in DNA: TGTGCCAGTAGTATAACAGGCTATAATCAGCCCCAGCATTTT.

The V and J genes are TRBV7-6 and TRBJ2-5, with 7 bases identical to TRBD2. Germline-derived CDR1 and CDR2 are SGHVS and FNYEAQ. The V and J ends lost 9 bases and 1 base, in that order; junction bases with no gene match: 2. CDR3 length equals 12 residues. The CDR3 region has the DNA TGTGCCAGTGGGGGGGGCCAAGAGACCCAGTACTTC. Its protein product is CASGGGQETQYF.

This chain joins TRBV6-5 and TRBJ1-2; D ambiguous. Deletions cut 0 bases from V and 2 bases from J, with 7 bases between. Germline V gene data show CDR1 as MNHEY and CDR2 as SVGAGI. This CDR3 spans 14 amino acids. CDR3 sequence reads: CASSYSSANYGYTF. The DNA of the CDR3 is TGTGCCAGCAGTTACTCTTCCGCCAACTATGGCTACACCTTC.

This chain connects TRBV6-1 to TRBJ1-4; 8 bases are shared with TRBD1. V trimming: 0 bases; J trimming: 1 base; junction bases outside the gene matches: 1. This CDR3 region has 16 residues. CDR1 MNHNS and CDR2 SASEGT come from the germline V gene. The CDR3 DNA reads as TGTGCCAGCAGTGAAGCCAGGGGGCGAACTAATGAAAAACTGTTTTTT. Amino acids: CASSEARGRTNEKLFF.

This CDR3 reads CASSQDATSDEQYF. As DNA, the CDR3 is TGTGCCAGCAGCCAAGATGCGACTAGCGACGAGCAGTACTTC. The rearrangement joins TRBV4-2 to TRBJ2-7; 8 nucleotides match TRBD2. The V segment lost 0 bases and the J segment 5 bases; nucleotides outside the gene matches: 3. The germline V gene has CDR1 LGHNA and CDR2 YNFKEQ. The CDR3 is 14 amino acids.

The J gene is TRBJ2-5, the V gene TRBV14; TRBD1 matches 8 bases. The CDR3 is made up of 16 amino acids. Germline CDR1 reads SGHDN; CDR2 reads FVKESK. Trimming at V came to 1 base and at J to 5 bases, leaving 9 bases not matched to a gene. CDR3 in amino acids: CASSQGDQGAGETQYF. CDR3 bases: TGTGCCAGCAGCCAAGGAGACCAGGGGGCGGGGGAGACCCAGTACTTC.

This clone was seen just once. The chain links TRBV5-1 to TRBJ2-1, with TRBD2 identical over 9 bases. The CDR3 is 16 residues long. J was trimmed by 7 bases and V by 1 base; bases with no gene match: 9. CDR1 SGHRS and CDR2 YFSETQ come from the germline V gene. The CDR3 loop is CASSLWASGNGNEQFF. In nucleotides, the CDR3 is TGCGCCAGCAGCTTGTGGGCTAGCGGGAACGGAAATGAGCAGTTCTTC. Full variable domain (outside the CDR3, taken from reference TRBV5-1 and TRBJ2-1): KAGVTQTPRYLIKTRGQQVTLSCSPISGHRSVSWYQQTPGQGLQFLFEYFSETQRNKGNFPGRFSGRQFSNSRSEMNVSTLELGDSALYLCASSLWASGNGNEQFFGPGTRLTVL.

The chain recombines TRBV7-2 with TRBJ2-7, with D perhaps matching TRBD1 (5 bases). Germline V gene data show CDR1 as SGHTA and CDR2 as FQGNSA. This CDR3 spans 15 amino acids. Deletions cut 0 bases from V and 0 bases from J, with 9 bases between. CDR3 sequence reads: CASSLANRPSYEQYF. The CDR3 DNA sequence: TGTGCCAGCAGCTTAGCCAACAGGCCCTCCTACGAGCAGTACTTC.

This clone was counted a single time. The chain combines TRBV27 with TRBJ2-7, with D perhaps TRBD1 (6 bases). The V gene lost 3 bases and the J gene lost 0 bases, with 12 bases spanning the gap. Germline V gene sequence: CDR1 MNHEY, CDR2 SMNVEV (reference sequence). This CDR3 has 15 amino acids. The CDR3 loop is CASSFRDTFSYEQYF. The CDR3 DNA reads TGTGCCAGCAGTTTTCGGGACACCTTCTCCTACGAGCAGTACTTC.

The chain combines TRBV27 with TRBJ2-6; 8 bases are shared with TRBD2. V shed 7 bases, J shed 4 bases, and the junction held 9 bases outside the gene matches. Germline CDR1 and CDR2: MNHEY and SMNVEV (reference sequence). The CDR3 runs 16 residues. The CDR3 nucleotides read TGTGCCAGCACTCCCCTTAGCGGGGCCGGGGCCAACGTCCTGACTTTC. It encodes CASTPLSGAGANVLTF.

V is TRBV2 and J is TRBJ2-7; 7 nucleotides align to TRBD2. Germline CDR1 and CDR2: SNHLY and FYNNEI. The V gene end was trimmed by 5 bases and the J gene end by 5 bases; junction bases not matched to a gene: 6. There are 13 residues in the CDR3. CDR3 DNA: TGTGCCAGCAGTCAGGCGGGAGCAGACGAGCAGTACTTC. Protein sequence: CASSQAGADEQYF.